A single sample is the source of the 27 T cell receptor beta chains below, sequenced in a study of blood T cell repertoires in COVID-19. Method: immunoSEQ multiplex PCR; TCRdb's copy keeps in-frame clones and lacks some. The data show approximately 170,000 clones, roughly four fifths seen once. The sample consisted of peripheral blood. The receptors derive from a man aged 65 to 85 with active or convalescent COVID-19.

This chain uses TRBV5-1 with TRBJ2-2; 7 nucleotides agree with TRBD1. The V gene's germline CDR1 is SGHRS and CDR2 YFSETQ. The CDR3 extends over 16 amino acids. The V segment lost 4 bases and the J segment 2 bases; nucleotides outside the gene matches: 8. The CDR3 DNA reads as TGCGCCAGCAGCCGTATTACAGGGGCCAACACCGGGGAGCTGTTTTTT. Its protein is CASSRITGANTGELFF.

The rearrangement uses TRBV7-2 and TRBJ2-2; a possible D gene is TRBD2 (6 bases). This CDR3 is 15 amino acids long. Trimming stripped 5 bases from V and 4 bases from J, with 14 bases between. Looked up from germline, CDR1 is SGHTA and CDR2 is FQGNSA. CDR3 sequence reads: CASSRDSPGTGELFF. CDR3 in DNA: TGTGCCAGCAGCCGGGACTCACCGGGCACCGGGGAGCTGTTTTTT.

The chain couples TRBV19 to TRBJ2-1, with 9 bases lining up with TRBD2. J was trimmed by 4 bases and V by 9 bases; bases with no gene match: 19. Germline V gives CDR1 LNHDA, CDR2 SQIVND (reference sequence). The CDR3 extends over 18 amino acids. CDR3 DNA sequence: TGTGCCAGCCACGGCGGGGTCGGTAGCGGGGGTTGGTACAATGAGCAGTTCTTC. Its translation is CASHGGVGSGGWYNEQFF.

V gene TRBV5-1 combines with J gene TRBJ1-6; 11 bases map to TRBD1. With 6 bases clipped from V and 9 bases from J, the junction kept 8 bases outside the gene matches. Looked up from germline, CDR1 is SGHRS and CDR2 is YFSETQ. The CDR3 runs 15 residues. CDR3 nucleotides: TGCGCCAGCACCGACACCGGGACAGGGGGTTCACCCCTCCACTTT. The encoded protein is CASTDTGTGGSPLHF. The full variable domain, rest sourced from reference TRBV5-1 and TRBJ1-6, is KAGVTQTPRYLIKTRGQQVTLSCSPISGHRSVSWYQQTPGQGLQFLFEYFSETQRNKGNFPGRFSGRQFSNSRSEMNVSTLELGDSALYLCASTDTGTGGSPLHFGNGTRLTVT.

Only one count was recorded for this clone. CDR3 region: CASRGGSYEQYF. CDR3 sequence (DNA): TGTGCCAGCCGCGGCGGATCCTACGAGCAGTACTTC. J is TRBJ2-7 and V is TRBV18; no firm D call. The germline V gene encodes CDR1 KGHSH and CDR2 LQKENI. The length of the CDR3 is 12 residues. V was trimmed by 8 bases and J by 1 base, leaving 9 bases between them.

In its sample, this clone was seen a few times. The chain employs TRBV7-9 and TRBJ1-4; tentative D call: TRBD1 (6 bases). The germline V gene has CDR1 SEHNR and CDR2 FQNEAQ (reference sequence). CDR3 length: 18 amino acids. V lost 1 base and J lost 7, with 22 bases in between. The DNA for the CDR3 is TGTGCCAGCAGCTTAGAATTGTTTGGGGGCCTTAAGGGTGAAAAACTGTTTTTT. It specifies CASSLELFGGLKGEKLFF.

The chain uses TRBV7-6 and TRBJ2-2; 10 bases are shared with TRBD1. Germline CDR1 and CDR2: SGHVS and FNYEAQ. The CDR3 is 16 amino acids. V shed 5 bases, J shed 1 base, and the junction held 4 bases outside the gene matches. The CDR3 DNA is TGTGCCAGCAGCCCGACAGGGGGCTTGAACACCGGGGAGCTGTTTTTT. Encoded protein: CASSPTGGLNTGELFF.

V usage is TRBV5-1 and J usage is TRBJ1-2, with 9 bases aligning to TRBD1. The junction had 12 bases not matched to a gene; V was cut back by 2 bases and J by 7 bases. Germline V lookup: CDR1 SGHRS, CDR2 YFSETQ. The CDR3 sequence is 16 residues long. The DNA of the CDR3 is TGCGCCAGCAGCTTAATCCTCGGACAGGGGCTTTCTGGCTACACCTTC. It yields the protein CASSLILGQGLSGYTF.

The rearrangement uses TRBV5-4 and TRBJ2-7; a possible D gene is TRBD1 (5 bases). CDR1 and CDR2 from the germline V gene are SGHNT and YYREEE (reference sequence). Trimming removed 1 base at V and 0 bases at J, with 11 bases between. The CDR3 has 15 amino acids. CDR3 bases: TGTGCCAGCAGCTTGAAGGGGCCGAGCTCCTACGAGCAGTACTTC. This codes for CASSLKGPSSYEQYF. Variable domain in full (rest from reference TRBV5-4 and TRBJ2-7): ETGVTQSPTHLIKTRGQQVTLRCSSQSGHNTVSWYQQALGQGPQFIFQYYREEENGRGNFPPRFSGLQFPNYSSELNVNALELDDSALYLCASSLKGPSSYEQYFGPGTRLTVT.

The CDR3 region is CAWSGGVEQYF. The CDR3 nucleotides read TGTGCCTGGAGTGGCGGGGTCGAGCAGTACTTC. The chain employs TRBV30 and TRBJ2-7; D might be TRBD2 (6 bases). This CDR3 contains 11 residues. The V gene lost 1 base and the J gene lost 6 bases, with 7 bases spanning the gap. In germline, CDR1 is GTSNPN, CDR2 SVGIG (reference sequence).

This clone has just a few counts. The chain employs TRBV11-2 and TRBJ1-2, with D unclear. V shed 0 bases and J shed 1 base, with 6 bases lying between them. Germline-derived CDR1 and CDR2 are SGHAT and FQNNGV. This CDR3 has 14 amino acids. The chain's CDR3 is CASSLEHSNYGYTF. The CDR3 nucleotides read TGTGCCAGCAGCTTAGAGCACAGTAACTATGGCTACACCTTC.

The rearrangement uses TRBV6-2 or TRBV6-3 and TRBJ1-6, with D uncertain. The CDR3 runs 18 residues. The V gene lost 6 bases and the J gene lost 0 bases, with 18 bases spanning the gap. From germline, CDR1 is MNHEY and CDR2 SVGEGT. CDR3 in DNA: TGTGCCAGCAGCAAAAACCACCTAAGGAGCTCCTATAATTCACCCCTCCACTTT. Translated, it gives CASSKNHLRSSYNSPLHF.

J is TRBJ1-2 and V is TRBV28; no definite D call. This CDR3 has 14 residues. The ends were cut back, 6 bases at V and 5 bases at J, with 16 bases in the middle. Germline values: CDR1 MDHEN, CDR2 SYDVKM. The CDR3: CASSHGPDIYGYTF. DNA for the CDR3: TGTGCCAGCAGCCATGGGCCTGACATTTATGGCTACACCTTC.

The gene calls are TRBV2 and TRBJ2-3; a weak D match, TRBD1 (6 bases). The CDR3 is 14 residues long. Germline V CDR1 and CDR2: SNHLY, FYNNEI. V lost 7 bases and J 1 base, leaving 12 bases between the germline ends. CDR3 in DNA: TGTGCCAGCAACCAGGGGTTTGGCACAGATACGCAGTATTTT. Its protein product is CASNQGFGTDTQYF.

The chain uses TRBV19 and TRBJ1-1; D is ambiguous. CDR3 size: 12 residues. Germline CDR1 LNHDA, CDR2 SQIVND (reference sequence). Trimming took off 5 bases at V and 5 bases at J, with 9 bases between the two ends. The CDR3 sequence is CASSEVGTEAFF. DNA for the CDR3: TGTGCCAGTAGTGAGGTTGGGACTGAAGCTTTCTTT. The full variable domain, with the rest looked up from reference TRBV19 and TRBJ1-1, is DGGITQSPKYLFRKEGQNVTLSCEQNLNHDAMYWYRQDPGQGLRLIYYSQIVNDFQKGDIAEGYSVSREKKESFPLTVTSAQKNPTAFYLCASSEVGTEAFFGQGTRLTVV.

This clone was recorded a few times. This chain links TRBV7-2 with TRBJ2-5; D might be TRBD1 (5 bases). Trimming shortened V by 5 bases and J by 3 bases, and 13 bases separated the two germline ends. Germline loops: CDR1 SGHTA, CDR2 FQGNSA. The length of the CDR3 is 14 residues. The CDR3, as DNA: TGTGCCAGCAGCCCACCAGGGAAGGAAGAGACCCAGTACTTC. This translates into CASSPPGKEETQYF.

This chain joins TRBV2 and TRBJ1-2; D is unresolved. This CDR3 is 14 amino acids long. CDR1 is SNHLY, CDR2 FYNNEI, per germline. The ends were cut back, 6 bases at V and 1 base at J, with 12 bases in the middle. The CDR3 here is CASRVTSFNYGYTF. The CDR3 DNA follows: TGTGCCAGCAGGGTAACTTCCTTTAACTATGGCTACACCTTC.

The chain links TRBV3-1 (or the pseudogene TRBV3-2) to TRBJ2-3, with D perhaps TRBD2 (6 bases). The CDR3 totals 18 residues. V was shortened by 4 bases and J by 7 bases, with 27 bases between the two germline ends. The germline V gene encodes CDR1 LGHDT and CDR2 YNNKEL (reference sequence). Written as DNA, the CDR3 is TGTGCCAGCAGCCCCCTCGTTAGTGGTGGAGGGTTTAGGAATACGCAGTATTTT. Translation: CASSPLVSGGGFRNTQYF.

The V call is TRBV7-2, the J call TRBJ1-6; a weak D match, TRBD1 (6 bases). This CDR3 spans 18 amino acids. Trimming shortened V by 7 bases and J by 0 bases, and 19 bases separated the two germline ends. The germline V gene encodes CDR1 SGHTA and CDR2 FQGNSA. The CDR3, as DNA: TGTGCCAGCACAAAAGGCGGGGGCGTCCTCTCCTATAATTCACCCCTCCACTTT. Amino acids: CASTKGGGVLSYNSPLHF.

V and J are TRBV7-8 and TRBJ2-7; 10 nucleotides line up with TRBD2. Trimming removed 5 bases from V and 0 bases from J; junction bases left unmatched: 7. Germline V gives CDR1 SGHVS, CDR2 FQNEAQ. This CDR3 has 16 residues. For the CDR3, the DNA is TGTGCCAGCAGCAGGACTAGCGGAGGGAGCTCCTACGAGCAGTACTTC. Amino acids: CASSRTSGGSSYEQYF.

This clone occurred once. The V and J genes are TRBV5-1 and TRBJ2-5, with a weak D call TRBD2 (6 bases). V was pared by 2 bases and J by 1 base, with 9 bases between. Germline CDR1 and CDR2: SGHRS and YFSETQ. The CDR3 contains 14 residues. The CDR3 here is CASSLGGAQETQYF. CDR3 DNA: TGCGCCAGCAGCTTAGGAGGGGCCCAAGAGACCCAGTACTTC.

The CDR3 protein is CASSDRGQNTEAFF. The CDR3 nucleotides are TGTGCCAGCTCTGACAGGGGCCAGAACACTGAAGCTTTCTTT. This chain joins TRBV6-5 and TRBJ1-1; 8 bases align to TRBD1. CDR1 is MNHEY and CDR2 is SVGAGI in the germline V gene. There are 14 residues in the CDR3. The V segment lost 8 bases and the J segment 1 base; nucleotides outside the gene matches: 6.

The V call is TRBV18, the J call TRBJ1-1; 9 bases agree with TRBD1. Trimming took 3 bases from V and 2 from J; bases not matched to a gene: 13. The CDR3 totals 18 residues. Germline values: CDR1 KGHSH, CDR2 LQKENI. The CDR3 protein is CASSPLQGALAKNTEAFF. CDR3 in DNA: TGTGCCAGCTCACCCCTACAGGGGGCCCTTGCAAAAAACACTGAAGCTTTCTTT.

V and J are TRBV5-4 and TRBJ2-2, with D uncertain. The V gene's germline CDR1 is SGHNT and CDR2 YYREEE (reference sequence). Trimming took off 4 bases at V and 2 bases at J, with 9 bases between the two ends. The CDR3 extends over 14 amino acids. The DNA for the CDR3 is TGTGCCAGCAGCCCCACACGAAACACCGGGGAGCTGTTTTTT. This translates into CASSPTRNTGELFF.

The chain combines TRBV4-1 with TRBJ1-4; 7 bases are a match to TRBD1. Germline CDR1 reads MGHRA; CDR2 reads YSYEKL. The trim removed 4 bases at V and 3 bases at J, leaving 2 bases unmatched. This CDR3 spans 14 amino acids. The CDR3 bases are TGCGCCAGCAGCCGACAGGGCGCTAATGAAAAACTGTTTTTT. Translated, it gives CASSRQGANEKLFF.

J is TRBJ1-2 and V is TRBV19; 7 positions agree with TRBD1. The V gene end was trimmed by 5 bases and the J gene end by 4 bases; junction bases not matched to a gene: 7. This CDR3 contains 14 residues. Per the germline V gene, CDR1 is LNHDA and CDR2 is SQIVND (reference sequence). CDR3 in DNA: TGTGCCAGTAGTGACCGGGACAGAAGCTATGGCTACACCTTC. The encoded protein is CASSDRDRSYGYTF.

The chain uses TRBV5-1 and TRBJ1-1; D ambiguous. The CDR3 consists of 13 residues. Between the trimmed V and J ends, which lost 0 bases and 6 bases, there was a span of 9 bases. Germline V gene sequence: CDR1 SGHRS, CDR2 YFSETQ. CDR3 sequence: CASSLERDSEAFF. CDR3 nucleotide sequence: TGCGCCAGCAGCTTGGAGCGGGATTCTGAAGCTTTCTTT.